This paragraph reports one T cell receptor beta chain. Its specificity is not known. Trimming took 5 bases from V and 5 from J; bases not matched to a gene: 9. The CDR3 extends over 14 amino acids. Germline V gene sequence: CDR1 SEHNR, CDR2 FQNEAQ (reference sequence). This sample is part of a study of cytomegalovirus exposure and HLA in healthy donors. Study conclusions and caveats: In a later analysis, compared with equally common non-associated chains, HLA-associated beta chains were more expanded.

Both 60 Vbeta primers and 13 Jbeta primers went into the PCR. The assay was immunoSEQ multiplex PCR, and TCRdb's table has in-frame clones only and misses some. The sample lists about 210,000 clones; approximately 80% were seen once. The material sequenced was PBMCs. The origin of this receptor is a man aged 35 to 55 in good health and CMV-seropositive. The J gene is TRBJ2-7, the V gene TRBV7-9; 7 positions agree with TRBD1. Here the CDR3 DNA reads TGTGCCAGCAGCCAAGACAGGGAACTAGACGAGCAGTACTTC. Translation: CASSQDRELDEQYF.